This is a list of T cell receptor beta chains from one sample in a study of shared clonotypes between healthy human individuals. The protocol was immunoSEQ multiplex PCR, while the TCRdb copy is restricted to in-frame clones and leaves out a portion. The table lists more than 2 million clones, less than 95% of them singletons. The sequencing input was naive CD8+ T cells sorted from blood. These receptors originate from a man aged 18 to 29 in good health. Each CDR3 is given with its conserved first and last residue. The D gene is left open where the match is weak. The listing skips clone size in some rows; elsewhere it reads once, few, many or a size class.

v_call: TRBV14
d_call: .
clone_size: .
j_call: TRBJ1-3
cdr3_aa: CASSQDVGGARNTIYF
cdr3_nt: TGTGCCAGCAGCCAAGATGTCGGCGGAGCGAGAAACACCATATATTTT

v_call: TRBV9
d_call: TRBD2
clone_size: .
j_call: TRBJ2-1
cdr3_aa: CASSVETSGGYNEQFF
cdr3_nt: TGTGCCAGCAGCGTAGAGACTAGCGGAGGATACAATGAGCAGTTCTTC

v_call: TRBV7-8
d_call: .
clone_size: .
j_call: TRBJ1-5
cdr3_aa: CASSLAGGGYPNQPQHF
cdr3_nt: TGTGCCAGCAGCTTAGCGGGGGGGGGCTACCCCAATCAGCCCCAGCATTTT

v_call: TRBV5-1
d_call: TRBD1
clone_size: .
j_call: TRBJ2-1
cdr3_aa: CASSFRQGAYNEQFF
cdr3_nt: TGCGCCAGCAGCTTCCGACAGGGGGCTTACAATGAGCAGTTCTTC

v_call: TRBV7-9
d_call: TRBD2
clone_size: .
j_call: TRBJ2-3
cdr3_aa: CASRGTSGTSTDTQYF
cdr3_nt: TGTGCCAGCAGGGGAACTAGCGGAACTAGCACAGATACGCAGTATTTT

v_call: TRBV5-1
d_call: .
clone_size: .
j_call: TRBJ2-5
cdr3_aa: CASSVRGGETQYF
cdr3_nt: TGCGCCAGCAGCGTGAGGGGCGGGGAGACCCAGTACTTC

v_call: TRBV9
d_call: TRBD1
clone_size: .
j_call: TRBJ1-2
cdr3_aa: CASSVATGRDRPYGYTF
cdr3_nt: TGTGCCAGCAGCGTAGCTACGGGCCGGGACAGACCCTATGGCTACACCTTC

v_call: TRBV7-9
d_call: TRBD2
clone_size: .
j_call: TRBJ2-7
cdr3_aa: CASSLDGGVAYEQYF
cdr3_nt: TGTGCCAGCAGCTTAGACGGGGGGGTCGCCTACGAGCAGTACTTC

v_call: TRBV4-1
d_call: .
clone_size: .
j_call: TRBJ2-1
cdr3_aa: CASSHRTPSREQFF
cdr3_nt: TGCGCCAGCAGCCATCGTACGCCCAGCCGGGAGCAGTTCTTC

v_call: TRBV6-5
d_call: .
clone_size: .
j_call: TRBJ2-5
cdr3_aa: CASSYSQGGETQYF
cdr3_nt: TGTGCCAGCAGTTACTCACAGGGAGGCGAGACCCAGTACTTC

v_call: TRBV6-5
d_call: .
clone_size: .
j_call: TRBJ2-5
cdr3_aa: CASSFPPAVGKETQYF
cdr3_nt: TGTGCCAGCAGTTTCCCCCCGGCAGTGGGTAAAGAGACCCAGTACTTC

v_call: TRBV5-1
d_call: .
clone_size: .
j_call: TRBJ1-1
cdr3_aa: CASSATGTEAFF
cdr3_nt: TGCGCCAGCAGCGCGACGGGCACTGAAGCTTTCTTT

v_call: TRBV9
d_call: TRBD1
clone_size: few
j_call: TRBJ2-7
cdr3_aa: CASSQGTGGYEQYF
cdr3_nt: TGTGCCAGCAGCCAAGGGACAGGGGGATACGAGCAGTACTTC

v_call: TRBV27
d_call: .
clone_size: .
j_call: TRBJ2-3
cdr3_aa: CASSPVNPTPESTQYF
cdr3_nt: TGTGCCAGCAGTCCTGTTAACCCTACCCCGGAGTCCACGCAGTATTTT

v_call: TRBV9
d_call: .
clone_size: .
j_call: TRBJ2-7
cdr3_aa: CASSVHDWAYEQYF
cdr3_nt: TGTGCCAGCAGCGTTCACGACTGGGCCTACGAGCAGTACTTC

v_call: TRBV27
d_call: .
clone_size: .
j_call: TRBJ2-7
cdr3_aa: CATAGLGSYEQYF
cdr3_nt: TGTGCCACCGCCGGGCTTGGCTCCTACGAGCAGTACTTC

v_call: TRBV7-8
d_call: .
clone_size: .
j_call: TRBJ2-1
cdr3_aa: CASSRGDEQFF
cdr3_nt: TGTGCCAGCAGTAGAGGGGATGAGCAGTTCTTC

v_call: TRBV5-4
d_call: .
clone_size: .
j_call: TRBJ2-2
cdr3_aa: CASSPINSGELFF
cdr3_nt: TGTGCCAGCAGCCCTATCAATTCCGGGGAGCTGTTTTTT

v_call: TRBV13
d_call: .
clone_size: .
j_call: TRBJ1-1
cdr3_aa: CASSLPGRTEAFF
cdr3_nt: TGTGCCAGCAGCTTACCGGGGCGAACTGAAGCTTTCTTT

v_call: TRBV10-3
d_call: .
clone_size: .
j_call: TRBJ1-2
cdr3_aa: CAIGAGELATF
cdr3_nt: TGTGCCATCGGGGCAGGGGAACTGGCCACCTTC

v_call: TRBV5-4
d_call: TRBD2
clone_size: .
j_call: TRBJ2-7
cdr3_aa: CASSSSGSREQYF
cdr3_nt: TGTGCCAGCAGCTCTAGCGGGAGTCGCGAGCAGTACTTC

v_call: TRBV30
d_call: .
clone_size: .
j_call: TRBJ2-7
cdr3_aa: CAWTDTRRGHYEQYF
cdr3_nt: TGTGCCTGGACCGACACAAGGAGGGGGCATTACGAGCAGTACTTC

v_call: TRBV9
d_call: TRBD1
clone_size: .
j_call: TRBJ2-6
cdr3_aa: CASSATDRVRSGANVLTF
cdr3_nt: TGTGCCAGCAGCGCAACTGACAGGGTTCGCTCTGGGGCCAACGTCCTGACTTTC

v_call: TRBV27
d_call: TRBD1
clone_size: .
j_call: TRBJ1-1
cdr3_aa: CASSWGTGYEKNTEAFF
cdr3_nt: TGTGCCAGCAGCTGGGGGACAGGGTACGAGAAGAACACTGAAGCTTTCTTT

v_call: TRBV7-3
d_call: .
clone_size: .
j_call: TRBJ2-2
cdr3_aa: CASGPTGAGELFF
cdr3_nt: TGTGCCAGCGGCCCGACGGGGGCCGGGGAGCTGTTTTTT

v_call: TRBV10-3
d_call: .
clone_size: .
j_call: TRBJ2-2
cdr3_aa: CAISEDREDTGELFF
cdr3_nt: TGTGCCATCAGTGAGGACAGGGAGGACACCGGGGAGCTGTTTTTT

v_call: TRBV4-1
d_call: .
clone_size: .
j_call: TRBJ2-7
cdr3_aa: CASSQRDGNSYEQYF
cdr3_nt: TGCGCCAGCAGCCAACGCGACGGGAACAGCTACGAGCAGTACTTC

v_call: TRBV5-6
d_call: .
clone_size: .
j_call: TRBJ2-1
cdr3_aa: CASSFVVDEQFF
cdr3_nt: TGTGCCAGCAGTTTCGTAGTGGATGAGCAGTTCTTC

v_call: TRBV5-1
d_call: TRBD1
clone_size: .
j_call: TRBJ2-7
cdr3_aa: CASSWDSPSYEQYF
cdr3_nt: TGCGCCAGCAGTTGGGACAGTCCCTCCTACGAGCAGTACTTC

v_call: TRBV27
d_call: .
clone_size: .
j_call: TRBJ1-5
cdr3_aa: CASSGGQGLGNQPQHF
cdr3_nt: TGTGCCAGCAGTGGGGGCCAGGGGTTGGGCAATCAGCCCCAGCATTTT

v_call: TRBV9
d_call: .
clone_size: .
j_call: TRBJ1-5
cdr3_aa: CASSAQDSNQPQHF
cdr3_nt: TGTGCCAGCAGCGCCCAGGATAGCAATCAGCCCCAGCATTTT

v_call: TRBV18
d_call: .
clone_size: .
j_call: TRBJ1-4
cdr3_aa: CASSLGATNEKLFF
cdr3_nt: TGTGCCAGCTCCCTAGGGGCAACTAATGAAAAACTGTTTTTT

v_call: TRBV2
d_call: TRBD1
clone_size: .
j_call: TRBJ1-1
cdr3_aa: CASSDPLLQGTTEAFF
cdr3_nt: TGTGCCAGCAGTGACCCTCTTCTACAGGGGACCACTGAAGCTTTCTTT

v_call: TRBV28
d_call: .
clone_size: .
j_call: TRBJ1-1
cdr3_aa: CASSFGTENTEAFF
cdr3_nt: TGTGCCAGCAGTTTTGGTACAGAGAACACTGAAGCTTTCTTT

v_call: TRBV5-1
d_call: TRBD1
clone_size: .
j_call: TRBJ1-4
cdr3_aa: CASSSTGAGGEKLFF
cdr3_nt: TGCGCCAGCAGCTCGACAGGGGCGGGTGGGGAAAAACTGTTTTTT

v_call: TRBV19
d_call: TRBD1
clone_size: .
j_call: TRBJ2-7
cdr3_aa: CASSRGQGLDEQYF
cdr3_nt: TGTGCCAGTAGTCGGGGACAGGGGCTCGACGAGCAGTACTTC

v_call: TRBV4-1
d_call: TRBD2
clone_size: .
j_call: TRBJ2-1
cdr3_aa: CASSQSLAGADEQFF
cdr3_nt: TGCGCCAGCAGCCAGTCACTAGCGGGAGCCGATGAGCAGTTCTTC

v_call: TRBV13
d_call: .
clone_size: .
j_call: TRBJ2-7
cdr3_aa: CASSSEGGGPYEQYF
cdr3_nt: TGTGCCAGCAGCTCCGAGGGGGGAGGCCCCTACGAGCAGTACTTC

v_call: TRBV2
d_call: .
clone_size: .
j_call: TRBJ2-7
cdr3_aa: CASTGSGEQYF
cdr3_nt: TGTGCCAGCACGGGGTCCGGCGAGCAGTACTTC

v_call: TRBV15
d_call: .
clone_size: .
j_call: TRBJ2-1
cdr3_aa: CATSRDSGSNEQFF
cdr3_nt: TGTGCCACCAGCAGAGATTCAGGCTCCAATGAGCAGTTCTTC

v_call: TRBV2
d_call: .
clone_size: .
j_call: TRBJ2-7
cdr3_aa: CASSERSASYEQYF
cdr3_nt: TGTGCCAGCAGCGAACGGTCGGCCTCCTACGAGCAGTACTTC

v_call: TRBV12-5
d_call: .
clone_size: .
j_call: TRBJ2-7
cdr3_aa: CASGLYTYEQYF
cdr3_nt: TGTGCTAGTGGTTTGTACACCTACGAGCAGTACTTC

v_call: TRBV27
d_call: .
clone_size: .
j_call: TRBJ2-7
cdr3_aa: CASSNRYREGEQYF
cdr3_nt: TGTGCCAGCAGCAACCGCTACAGGGAAGGGGAGCAGTACTTC

v_call: TRBV9
d_call: TRBD2
clone_size: .
j_call: TRBJ2-1
cdr3_aa: CASSEASGYNEQFF
cdr3_nt: TGTGCCAGCAGCGAGGCTAGCGGATACAATGAGCAGTTCTTC